These T cell receptor beta chains were read from a single sample in a study of PD-1 blockade in mismatch repair-deficient tumors. Using immunoSEQ multiplex PCR, the repertoire was profiled, and TCRdb retains in-frame clones only, with some absent. Of about 130,000 clones in the sample, almost 90% are singletons; the top ten hold 12%. This material consisted of peripheral blood, taken just under 74 weeks after starting pembrolizumab. Receptors originate from an adult with mismatch repair-deficient cancer. The CDR3 runs from the conserved cysteine through the conserved F or W.

>TRBJ2-2|TRBV6-4
CASSTGTGGTGELFF
>TRBJ2-7|TRBV4-1
CASSQVNGGVYEQYF
>TRBJ1-5|TRBV2
CASRAGQGGQPQHF
>TRBJ2-7|TRBV14
CASSRGQVPYFEQYF
>TRBJ2-7|TRBV7-9
CASSYILRGPNSYEQYF
>TRBJ1-2|TRBV5-1
CASSAKQGRSGYTF
>TRBJ2-7|TRBV7-9
CASSLTGQSYEQYF
>TRBJ2-5|TRBV6-1
CASSEVRTLETQYF
>TRBJ2-7|TRBV28
CASSLGPAGQGSHEQYF
>TRBJ2-3|TRBV9
CASSASGTDTQYF
>TRBJ1-1|TRBV5-3
CARPRTGLNTEAFF
>TRBJ2-1|TRBV19
CASSIMQGSYNEQFF
>TRBJ2-7|TRBV18
CASSPPMGYEQYF
>TRBJ2-7|TRBV28
CASTLAGVNSYEQYF
>TRBJ2-7|TRBV7-3
CASSLGPTIPYEQYF
>TRBJ2-7|TRBV7-2
CASSHNLAGLYEQYF
>TRBJ2-1|TRBV4-3
CASSLNFRGRAYNEQFF
>TRBJ2-1|TRBV27
CASSFVPGGALNEQFF
>TRBJ1-2|TRBV10-2
CASSGASQGSYGYTF
>TRBJ2-7|TRBV6-1
CASSGVGDRGTYEQYF
>TRBJ2-1|TRBV6-4
CASSDGLAGGEQFF
>TRBJ1-3|TRBV13
CASSLVGDSSGNTIYF
>TRBJ2-3|TRBV29-1
CSVVGDTQYF
>TRBJ1-1|TRBV2
CASRAGQGAVEAFF
>TRBJ1-5|TRBV2
CASSEKRTGGYQPQHF